This paragraph reports one T cell receptor (beta chain). What it recognizes is unknown. The record originates from a study of cytomegalovirus exposure and HLA in healthy donors. PCR amplification relied on 60 Vbeta primers (plus 13 Jbeta primers). Sequencing was performed with immunoSEQ multiplex PCR; in TCRdb, only in-frame clones are kept and a portion is missing. The sample contains fewer than 200,000 clones, around 73% of which appear only once. Study results and limitations: Listed as cytomegalovirus-associated were approximately 160 TCR beta chains.

CDR1 and CDR2 from the germline V gene are SGHTA and FQGNSA. There are 13 residues in the CDR3. The junction had 8 bases not matched to a gene; V was cut back by 6 bases and J by 6 bases. This chain joins TRBV7-2 and TRBJ2-7; 7 bases agree with TRBD1. Sequenced: PBMCs. The receptor's source is a woman between 18 and 29 years old in good health and CMV-seropositive. The chain's CDR3 is CASSYDRVGEQYF. The CDR3 DNA reads TGTGCCAGCAGTTACGACAGGGTTGGCGAGCAGTACTTC.